Sequencing of this TCR beta chain was carried out in a study of blood T cell repertoires in COVID-19. Across the study: Whether acute or convalescent, the COVID-19 samples came from the United States, Italy and Spain. In each case, the material was cDNA or gDNA derived from T cells, B-cell-depleted T cells, or PBMCs.

The CDR3 extends over 17 amino acids. V shed 3 bases, J shed 1 base, and the junction held 7 bases outside the gene matches. In germline, CDR1 is SGHRS, CDR2 YFSETQ. Source study methods: Amplification from reference gene primers served as the basis for estimated nucleated cell counts. Clones were read by immunoSEQ multiplex PCR, and TCRdb kept only the in-frame ones, dropping some. V and J calls and clone size are copied from that table; D and trimming were computed from the DNA. The sample includes a few hundred thousand clones, 88% of them seen just once. This chain joins TRBV5-1 and TRBJ2-2, with 9 nucleotides matching TRBD1. The TCR sequence derives from a man in his fifties or sixties who had recovered from COVID-19. Sequencing was carried out using peripheral blood. For the CDR3, the DNA is TGCGCCAGCAGCTCAACAGGGGGCTCTGGGAACACCGGGGAGCTGTTTTTT. Encoded protein: CASSSTGGSGNTGELFF. The variable domain in full, with the rest retrieved from reference TRBV5-1 and TRBJ2-2, is KAGVTQTPRYLIKTRGQQVTLSCSPISGHRSVSWYQQTPGQGLQFLFEYFSETQRNKGNFPGRFSGRQFSNSRSEMNVSTLELGDSALYLCASSSTGGSGNTGELFFGEGSRLTVL.